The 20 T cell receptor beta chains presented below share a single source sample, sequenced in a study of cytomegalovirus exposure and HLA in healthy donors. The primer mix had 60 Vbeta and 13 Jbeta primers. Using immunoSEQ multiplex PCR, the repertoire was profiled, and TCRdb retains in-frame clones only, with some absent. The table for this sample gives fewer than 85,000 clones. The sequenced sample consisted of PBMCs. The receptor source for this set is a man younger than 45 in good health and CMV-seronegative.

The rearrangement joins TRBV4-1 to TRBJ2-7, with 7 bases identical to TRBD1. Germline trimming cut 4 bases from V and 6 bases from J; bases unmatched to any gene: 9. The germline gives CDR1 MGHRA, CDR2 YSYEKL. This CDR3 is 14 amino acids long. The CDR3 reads CASSLPRTGREQYF. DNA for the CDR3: TGCGCCAGCAGCCTTCCGAGGACAGGTCGCGAGCAGTACTTC.

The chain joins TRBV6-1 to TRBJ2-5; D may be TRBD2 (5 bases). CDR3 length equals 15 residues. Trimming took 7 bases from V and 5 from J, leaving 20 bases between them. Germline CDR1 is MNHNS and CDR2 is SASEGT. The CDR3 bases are TGTGCCAGCACCGTCTTGTTCCATCCGGGGGAGACCCAGTACTTC. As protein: CASTVLFHPGETQYF.

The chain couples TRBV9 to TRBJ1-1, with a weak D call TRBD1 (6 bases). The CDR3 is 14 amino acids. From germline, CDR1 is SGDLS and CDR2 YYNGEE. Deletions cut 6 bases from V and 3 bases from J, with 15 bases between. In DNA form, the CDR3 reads TGTGCCAGCAAACGGGGGGGCGCGGACACTGAAGCTTTCTTT. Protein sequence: CASKRGGADTEAFF.

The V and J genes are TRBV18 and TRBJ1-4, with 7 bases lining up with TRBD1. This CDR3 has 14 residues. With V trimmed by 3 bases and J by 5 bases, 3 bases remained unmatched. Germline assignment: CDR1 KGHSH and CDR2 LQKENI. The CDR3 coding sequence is TGTGCCAGCTCACCGGGGACAGAAAATGAAAAACTGTTTTTT. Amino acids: CASSPGTENEKLFF.

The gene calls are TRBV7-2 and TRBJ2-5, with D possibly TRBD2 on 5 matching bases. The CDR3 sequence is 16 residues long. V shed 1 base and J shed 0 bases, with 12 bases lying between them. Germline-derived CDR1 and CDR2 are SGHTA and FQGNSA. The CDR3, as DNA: TGTGCCAGCAGCTTAGACGGAGGACGAGACCAAGAGACCCAGTACTTC. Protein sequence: CASSLDGGRDQETQYF.

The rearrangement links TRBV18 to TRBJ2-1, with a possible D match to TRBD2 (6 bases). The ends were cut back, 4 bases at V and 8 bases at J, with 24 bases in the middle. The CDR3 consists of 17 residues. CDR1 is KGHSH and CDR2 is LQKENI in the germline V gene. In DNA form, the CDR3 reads TGTGCCAGCTCACTAGAATACCCCGGGGGAGTTGGCGATGAGCAGTTCTTC. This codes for CASSLEYPGGVGDEQFF.

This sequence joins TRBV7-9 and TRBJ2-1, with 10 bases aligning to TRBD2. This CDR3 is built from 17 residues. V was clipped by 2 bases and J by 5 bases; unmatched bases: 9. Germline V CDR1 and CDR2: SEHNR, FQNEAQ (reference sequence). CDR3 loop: CASSLPPGLASNNEQFF. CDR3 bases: TGTGCCAGCAGCTTACCCCCGGGACTAGCGTCGAACAATGAGCAGTTCTTC.

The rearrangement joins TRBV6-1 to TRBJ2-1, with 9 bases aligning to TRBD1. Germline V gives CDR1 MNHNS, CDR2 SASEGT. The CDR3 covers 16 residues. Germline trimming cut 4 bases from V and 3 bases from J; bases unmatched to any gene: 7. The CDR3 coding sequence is TGTGCCAGCAGTGGAGGACAGGGGTCGGTCTACAATGAGCAGTTCTTC. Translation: CASSGGQGSVYNEQFF.

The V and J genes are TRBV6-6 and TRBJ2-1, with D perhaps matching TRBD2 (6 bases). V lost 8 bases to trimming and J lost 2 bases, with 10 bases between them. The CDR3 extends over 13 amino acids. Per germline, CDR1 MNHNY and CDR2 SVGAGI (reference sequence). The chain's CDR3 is CASRDSTYNEQFF. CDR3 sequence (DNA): TGTGCCAGCCGGGACTCAACCTACAATGAGCAGTTCTTC.

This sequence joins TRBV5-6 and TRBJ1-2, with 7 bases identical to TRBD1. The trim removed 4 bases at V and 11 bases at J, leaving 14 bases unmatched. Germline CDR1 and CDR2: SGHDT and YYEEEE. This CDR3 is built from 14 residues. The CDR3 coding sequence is TGTGCCAGCAGCCAAAACCCCGGGACAGACAGATACACCTTC. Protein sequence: CASSQNPGTDRYTF. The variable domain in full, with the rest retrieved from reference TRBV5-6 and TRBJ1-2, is DAGVTQSPTHLIKTRGQQVTLRCSPKSGHDTVSWYQQALGQGPQFIFQYYEEEERQRGNFPDRFSGHQFPNYSSELNVNALLLGDSALYLCASSQNPGTDRYTFGSGTRLTVV.

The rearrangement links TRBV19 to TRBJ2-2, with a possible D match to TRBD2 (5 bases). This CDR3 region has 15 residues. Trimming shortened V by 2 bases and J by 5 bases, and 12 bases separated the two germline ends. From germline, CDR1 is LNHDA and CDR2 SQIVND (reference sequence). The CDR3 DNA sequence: TGTGCCAGTAGTATAACCTCCGAGGGTACCGGGGAGCTGTTTTTT. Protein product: CASSITSEGTGELFF. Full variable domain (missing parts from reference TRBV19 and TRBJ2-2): DGGITQSPKYLFRKEGQNVTLSCEQNLNHDAMYWYRQDPGQGLRLIYYSQIVNDFQKGDIAEGYSVSREKKESFPLTVTSAQKNPTAFYLCASSITSEGTGELFFGEGSRLTVL.

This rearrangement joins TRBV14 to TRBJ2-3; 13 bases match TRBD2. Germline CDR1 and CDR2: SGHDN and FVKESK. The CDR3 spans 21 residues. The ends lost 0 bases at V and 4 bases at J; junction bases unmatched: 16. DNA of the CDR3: TGTGCCAGCAGCCAAGACGTTTGGACTAGCGGGAGCCGTTGGGTAGCAGATACGCAGTATTTT. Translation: CASSQDVWTSGSRWVADTQYF. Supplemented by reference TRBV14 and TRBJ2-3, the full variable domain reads EAGVTQFPSHSVIEKGQTVTLRCDPISGHDNLYWYRRVMGKEIKFLLHFVKESKQDESGMPNNRFLAERTGGTYSTLKVQPAELEDSGVYFCASSQDVWTSGSRWVADTQYFGPGTRLTVL.

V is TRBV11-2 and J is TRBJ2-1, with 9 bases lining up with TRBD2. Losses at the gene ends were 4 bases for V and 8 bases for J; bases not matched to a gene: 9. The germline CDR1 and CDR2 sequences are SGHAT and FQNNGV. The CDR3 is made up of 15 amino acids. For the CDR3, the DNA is TGTGCCAGCAGCTCCTTAGCGGGAGCGGGCGATGAGCAGTTCTTC. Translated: CASSSLAGAGDEQFF. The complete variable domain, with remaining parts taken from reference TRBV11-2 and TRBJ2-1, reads EAGVAQSPRYKIIEKRQSVAFWCNPISGHATLYWYQQILGQGPKLLIQFQNNGVVDDSQLPKDRFSAERLKGVDSTLKIQPAKLEDSAVYLCASSSLAGAGDEQFFGPGTRLTVL.

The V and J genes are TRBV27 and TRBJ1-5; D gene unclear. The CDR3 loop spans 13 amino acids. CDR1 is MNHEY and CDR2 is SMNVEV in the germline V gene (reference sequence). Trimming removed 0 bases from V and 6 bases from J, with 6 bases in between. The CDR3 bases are TGTGCCAGCAGTTTATCGTGGCTTCAGCCCCAGCATTTT. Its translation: CASSLSWLQPQHF.

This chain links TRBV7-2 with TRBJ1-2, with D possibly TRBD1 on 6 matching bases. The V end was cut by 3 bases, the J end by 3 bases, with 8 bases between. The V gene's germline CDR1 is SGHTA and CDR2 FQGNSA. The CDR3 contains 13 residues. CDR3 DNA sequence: TGTGCCAGCAGCTTCAGGGGCGACTATGGCTACACCTTC. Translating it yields CASSFRGDYGYTF.

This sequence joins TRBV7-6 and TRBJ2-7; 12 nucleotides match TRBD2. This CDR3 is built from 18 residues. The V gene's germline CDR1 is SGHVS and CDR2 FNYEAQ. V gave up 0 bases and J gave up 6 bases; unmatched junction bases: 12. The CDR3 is CASSLAGPASGRGVEQYF. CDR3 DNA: TGTGCCAGCAGCTTAGCCGGGCCGGCTAGCGGGAGGGGAGTCGAGCAGTACTTC.

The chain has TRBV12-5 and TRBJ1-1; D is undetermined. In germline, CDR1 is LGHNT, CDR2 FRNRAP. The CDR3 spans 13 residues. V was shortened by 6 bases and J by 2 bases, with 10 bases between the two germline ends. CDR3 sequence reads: CASGSQANTEAFF. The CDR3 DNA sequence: TGTGCTAGTGGCTCCCAGGCTAACACTGAAGCTTTCTTT.

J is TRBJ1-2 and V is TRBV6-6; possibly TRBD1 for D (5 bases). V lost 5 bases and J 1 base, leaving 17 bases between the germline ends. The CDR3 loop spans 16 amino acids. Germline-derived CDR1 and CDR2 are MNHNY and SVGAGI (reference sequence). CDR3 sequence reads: CASSQRPGQGNYGYTF. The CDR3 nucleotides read TGTGCCAGCAGTCAACGCCCCGGGCAGGGTAACTATGGCTACACCTTC.

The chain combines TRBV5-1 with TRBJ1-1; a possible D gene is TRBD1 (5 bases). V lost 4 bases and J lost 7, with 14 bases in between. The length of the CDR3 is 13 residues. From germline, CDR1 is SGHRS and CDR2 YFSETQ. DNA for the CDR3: TGCGCCAGCAGCGGGCAGGGAACCCGTGAAGCTTTCTTT. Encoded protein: CASSGQGTREAFF.

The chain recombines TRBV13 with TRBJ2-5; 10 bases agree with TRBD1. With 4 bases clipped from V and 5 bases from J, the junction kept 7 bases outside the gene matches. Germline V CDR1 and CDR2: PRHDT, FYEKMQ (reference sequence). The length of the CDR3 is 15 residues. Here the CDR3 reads CASSSGQGVWETQYF. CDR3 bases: TGTGCCAGCAGCTCCGGACAGGGGGTTTGGGAGACCCAGTACTTC.